This record covers a single T cell receptor (beta chain). The target antigen is unknown. This entry belongs to a study of CD4 T cells in relation to SARS-CoV-2 and coronaviruses. Study at large: Shared crossreactive spike epitopes were mapped to their HLA restriction.

The CDR3 is 15 amino acids. CDR1 is SGHRS and CDR2 is YFSETQ in the germline V gene. V was cut by 4 bases and J by 4 bases, with 16 bases left in between. Unexposed donor CD4+ T cells date from about 2011-2019, before the COVID-19 pandemic. The cells were cultured for about 10 days before CD4+ T cells were isolated. Testing used SARS-CoV-2 S/N and four cold-coronavirus spikes on unexposed-donor CD4+ T cells, cells permitting. About 2 million PBMCs per well were cultured with roughly 10 IU/ml IL-2. Sequencing was performed with immunoSEQ multiplex PCR; in TCRdb, only in-frame clones are kept and a portion is missing. The data hold approximately 18,000 clones, with roughly 83% observed a single time.

The sequence was obtained from a human donor in good health. The sample comprised CD4+ T cells from PBMCs, cultured in vitro. The rearrangement uses TRBV5-1 and TRBJ2-3, with no clear D. CDR3 sequence (DNA): TGCGCCAGCAGCCCCCGTCCCATTTCGGCAGATACGCAGTATTTT. Protein product: CASSPRPISADTQYF.